This T cell receptor (beta chain) was observed in a study of technical replicates of blood from a handful of donors listed by TCRdb under 2017. Library construction relied on the immunoSEQ multiplex PCR assay. Held by TCRdb, this immuneACCESS table contains in-frame sequences only and omits some clones. Under half of the omission traces to an unresolved V gene where checked; the cause of the rest is unknown. A total of some 76,000 clones appear in this sample, under 99% of them only once. The top ten hold roughly 0.2% of the sample. Compared with germline, V lacks 2 bases and J lacks 5 bases; bases without a gene match: 3. The CDR3 runs 14 residues from the cysteine to the phenylalanine. Kept here is only the CDR3 DNA, which spans 42 bases and is read in frame from base 1. As encoded in the germline V gene, CDR1 is MNHEY while CDR2 is SVGAGI. Note on this clone: Its cognate antigen has yet to be identified. Per-base quality was not reported, and no clone a single base away is much larger than it.

The specimen sequenced was T cells isolated from PBMCs. This chain joins TRBV6-5 to TRBJ2-5; TRBD2 matches 9 bases in the middle. The source of this sequence is a human donor in good health. The nucleotide sequence reads as follows: TGTGCCAGCAGTTACGCGGGGGGGCAGGAGACCCAGTACTTC. Its protein is CASSYAGGQETQYF.